A selection of T cell receptor beta chains follows, all from one sample in a study of blood T cell repertoires in COVID-19. Repertoires were generated with immunoSEQ multiplex PCR, while TCRdb's copy carries only in-frame clones and drops some. Of about 150,000 clones detected, about four fifths appear once; the ten largest clones hold more than 2%. The sequenced sample was peripheral blood. These receptors all stem from a man in his sixties or seventies with acute or convalescent COVID-19. CDR3s include the opening cysteine and the closing phenylalanine or tryptophan. Fields, in order: V gene, clone size, J gene, CDR3 protein. Not every row has a clone size; where given, it reads once, few, many or a size class.

TRBV27	NA	TRBJ2-6	CASTITGANVLTF
TRBV12-3/TRBV12-4	once	TRBJ1-3	CASDRDSGNTIYF
TRBV11-2	NA	TRBJ1-6	CASSSHGGHNSPLHF
TRBV12-3/TRBV12-4	once	TRBJ2-7	CASNGRDNEQYF
TRBV11-2	once	TRBJ2-4	CASKPSRGDIQYF
TRBV7-9	NA	TRBJ1-4	CASSSGDGENEKLFF
TRBV29-1	NA	TRBJ1-4	CSVADLTRSGEKLFF
TRBV18	NA	TRBJ1-2	CASSPGTEANYGYTF
TRBV7-2	NA	TRBJ2-1	CASSQSGSPYNEQFF
TRBV28	NA	TRBJ2-7	CASSFGGGYEQYF
TRBV21-1	NA	TRBJ2-2	CASSNPGLAGGTYGELFF
TRBV19	NA	TRBJ2-5	CASSISRGEGGRDF
TRBV4-1	NA	TRBJ1-3	CASSPTRTGTGGNTIYF
TRBV2	NA	TRBJ1-2	CASSGEGAYGYTF
TRBV30	few	TRBJ2-7	CAWSVRQGGEQYF
TRBV19	NA	TRBJ2-7	CASQGAYEQYF
TRBV6-5	NA	TRBJ2-1	CASSYPQGEQFF
TRBV6-4	NA	TRBJ1-2	CAGRGTGVGGYGYTF
TRBV3-1/TRBV3-2	NA	TRBJ2-5	CASSQASETQYF
TRBV5-6	few	TRBJ1-1	CASSWTGGNTEAFF
TRBV7-9	NA	TRBJ2-7	CASSRLLTLADSYEQYF
TRBV2	NA	TRBJ1-2	CASRRGGLLDYGYTF
TRBV19	once	TRBJ2-3	CASSLPGEIGTDTQYF
TRBV7-2	NA	TRBJ2-5	CASSFNYAQETQYF
TRBV2	NA	TRBJ1-5	CASSDGTGLGPQHF
TRBV29-1	NA	TRBJ2-3	CSAHGLAGDTQYF
TRBV11-2	NA	TRBJ2-7	CASSAGPAGVYEQYF
TRBV14	NA	TRBJ2-7	CASSQAAAGKGEQYF
TRBV28	NA	TRBJ1-1	CASSPGQGRNTEAFF
TRBV12-1	few	TRBJ2-5	CASGSLNQETQYF
TRBV4-2	NA	TRBJ1-5	CASSQAGNQPQHF
TRBV7-9	few	TRBJ1-5	CASSPETGVDQPQHF
TRBV19	NA	TRBJ1-4	CASRAYTGTANEKLFF
TRBV6-4	NA	TRBJ1-2	CASSVAAGTGFGYTF
TRBV2	NA	TRBJ1-1	CASKEGLGAFF